Listed below are T cell receptor beta chains from one sample, sequenced in a study. TCRdb analysed the 5' RACE reads with MiXCR anew, one entry per CDR3 protein. The profile shows about 62,000 distinct CDR3 sequences, almost 30% of them singletons. The source material was tumor-infiltrating naive CD4+ T cells sorted from the breast tumor. The receptors were sampled from a female donor with breast cancer. Both conserved end residues are part of each CDR3. Each record gives: V gene, clone size, J gene, D gene, CDR3 protein, CDR3 DNA. The D gene is left open where the match is weak. Not all rows give a size; the values are once, few, many and, for expanded clones, a class.

v_call: TRBV5-1
clone_size: few
j_call: TRBJ1-6
d_call: -
cdr3_aa: CASSLEPNSPLHF
cdr3_nt: TGCGCCAGCAGCTTGGAACCGAATTCACCCCTCCACTTT

v_call: TRBV9
clone_size: many
j_call: TRBJ1-1
d_call: -
cdr3_aa: CASSVDPRRNTEAFF
cdr3_nt: TGTGCCAGCAGCGTAGATCCAAGGAGGAACACTGAAGCTTTCTTT

v_call: TRBV20-1
clone_size: -
j_call: TRBJ2-5
d_call: -
cdr3_aa: CSARDRQGWGTQYF
cdr3_nt: TGCAGTGCTAGAGATCGGCAGGGGTGGGGGACCCAGTACTTC

v_call: TRBV20-1
clone_size: -
j_call: TRBJ1-2
d_call: -
cdr3_aa: CSASTGDGYTF
cdr3_nt: TGCAGTGCTAGTACAGGAGATGGCTACACCTTC

v_call: TRBV20-1
clone_size: -
j_call: TRBJ1-1
d_call: -
cdr3_aa: CSARESVNTEAFF
cdr3_nt: TGCAGTGCTAGAGAGTCTGTGAACACTGAAGCTTTCTTT

v_call: TRBV9
clone_size: -
j_call: TRBJ2-7
d_call: TRBD1
cdr3_aa: CASSIGQAGEQYF
cdr3_nt: TGTGCCAGCAGCATCGGACAGGCAGGCGAGCAGTACTTC

v_call: TRBV20-1
clone_size: -
j_call: TRBJ1-1
d_call: -
cdr3_aa: CSARTPAGSGTEAFF
cdr3_nt: TGCAGTGCTAGAACCCCGGCGGGAAGTGGGACTGAAGCTTTCTTT

v_call: TRBV6-5
clone_size: medium-sized
j_call: TRBJ2-7
d_call: TRBD1
cdr3_aa: CASSTSKTGRAYEQYF
cdr3_nt: TGTGCCAGCAGTACCTCGAAGACAGGGCGGGCATACGAGCAGTACTTC

v_call: TRBV4-3
clone_size: -
j_call: TRBJ2-1
d_call: TRBD2
cdr3_aa: CASSQDSGRGVDNEQFF
cdr3_nt: TGCGCCAGCAGCCAAGATAGTGGGAGGGGTGTCGACAATGAGCAGTTCTTC

v_call: TRBV30
clone_size: few
j_call: TRBJ2-5
d_call: -
cdr3_aa: CAWSRRQAETQYF
cdr3_nt: TGTGCCTGGAGTCGGCGTCAGGCAGAGACCCAGTACTTC

v_call: TRBV25-1
clone_size: few
j_call: TRBJ2-1
d_call: TRBD1
cdr3_aa: CASSVGGTGWGNEQFF
cdr3_nt: TGTGCCAGCAGTGTGGGGGGGACAGGGTGGGGCAATGAGCAGTTCTTC

v_call: TRBV7-2
clone_size: few
j_call: TRBJ1-6
d_call: -
cdr3_aa: CASSPRSTGAASPLHF
cdr3_nt: TGTGCCAGCAGCCCCAGGTCGACAGGCGCCGCTTCACCCCTCCACTTT

v_call: TRBV3-1
clone_size: -
j_call: TRBJ2-1
d_call: TRBD2
cdr3_aa: CASSQQPGTSPLNEQFF
cdr3_nt: TGTGCCAGCAGCCAGCAGCCCGGGACTAGCCCACTCAATGAGCAGTTCTTC

v_call: TRBV20-1
clone_size: -
j_call: TRBJ2-7
d_call: TRBD1
cdr3_aa: CSARGYTGGYEQYF
cdr3_nt: TGCAGTGCTAGAGGATACACAGGGGGCTACGAGCAGTACTTC

v_call: TRBV7-2
clone_size: many
j_call: TRBJ1-1
d_call: TRBD1
cdr3_aa: CASSPDREAEAFF
cdr3_nt: TGTGCCAGCAGCCCGGACAGGGAGGCTGAAGCTTTCTTT

v_call: TRBV6-6
clone_size: -
j_call: TRBJ1-2
d_call: -
cdr3_aa: CASSYGGRNYGYTF
cdr3_nt: TGTGCCAGCAGTTATGGGGGGAGGAACTATGGCTACACCTTC

v_call: TRBV29-1
clone_size: few
j_call: TRBJ1-3
d_call: -
cdr3_aa: CSVVLPPGNTIYF
cdr3_nt: TGCAGCGTTGTTCTGCCCCCTGGAAACACCATATATTTT

v_call: TRBV5-5
clone_size: many
j_call: TRBJ2-1
d_call: -
cdr3_aa: CASSPGYGNEQFF
cdr3_nt: TGTGCCAGCAGCCCCGGGTACGGGAATGAGCAGTTCTTC

v_call: TRBV27
clone_size: -
j_call: TRBJ2-2
d_call: TRBD2
cdr3_aa: CASSFSGSSSTGELFF
cdr3_nt: TGTGCCAGCAGTTTTAGCGGGAGCTCTAGCACCGGGGAGCTGTTTTTT

v_call: TRBV24-1
clone_size: -
j_call: TRBJ2-7
d_call: TRBD1
cdr3_aa: CATSDSLPTGGYYEQYF
cdr3_nt: TGTGCCACCAGTGATTCGTTACCAACAGGGGGCTATTACGAGCAGTACTTC

v_call: TRBV4-1
clone_size: -
j_call: TRBJ1-4
d_call: -
cdr3_aa: CASSQGQGLVEKLFF
cdr3_nt: TGCGCCAGCAGCCAGGGTCAGGGGTTAGTTGAAAAACTGTTTTTT

v_call: TRBV28
clone_size: few
j_call: TRBJ2-7
d_call: -
cdr3_aa: CASRLVGYEQYF
cdr3_nt: TGTGCCAGCAGACTAGTAGGCTACGAGCAGTACTTC

v_call: TRBV10-3
clone_size: few
j_call: TRBJ2-1
d_call: -
cdr3_aa: CAISESRERGNEQFF
cdr3_nt: TGTGCCATCAGTGAGTCGAGGGAGAGGGGCAATGAGCAGTTCTTC

v_call: TRBV4-1
clone_size: -
j_call: TRBJ2-7
d_call: TRBD1
cdr3_aa: CASRLGTGGSYGQYF
cdr3_nt: TGCGCCAGCAGGCTGGGAACAGGGGGCTCCTACGGGCAGTACTTC

v_call: TRBV6-2/TRBV6-3
clone_size: -
j_call: TRBJ2-7
d_call: -
cdr3_aa: CASSWGSGAPYEQYF
cdr3_nt: TGTGCCAGCAGTTGGGGTAGCGGAGCTCCCTACGAGCAGTACTTC

v_call: TRBV28
clone_size: -
j_call: TRBJ1-1
d_call: -
cdr3_aa: CASSLSIKRAFF
cdr3_nt: TGTGCCAGCAGCCTATCAATCAAACGGGCTTTCTTT

v_call: TRBV4-1
clone_size: many
j_call: TRBJ2-5
d_call: -
cdr3_aa: CASSPTLTVQETQYF
cdr3_nt: TGCGCCAGCAGCCCTACCCTGACAGTCCAAGAGACCCAGTACTTC

v_call: TRBV4-1
clone_size: -
j_call: TRBJ1-2
d_call: TRBD1
cdr3_aa: CASSHLTGGFLGYTF
cdr3_nt: TGCGCCAGCAGCCATTTGACAGGGGGCTTTCTTGGCTACACCTTC

v_call: TRBV12-3/TRBV12-4
clone_size: -
j_call: TRBJ2-1
d_call: -
cdr3_aa: CASSLGGVYNEQFF
cdr3_nt: TGTGCCAGCAGTTTAGGGGGAGTTTACAATGAGCAGTTCTTC

v_call: TRBV20-1
clone_size: once
j_call: TRBJ2-5
d_call: TRBD1
cdr3_aa: CSAPDRVKTQYF
cdr3_nt: TGCAGTGCCCCGGACAGGGTAAAGACCCAGTACTTC

v_call: TRBV28
clone_size: few
j_call: TRBJ2-7
d_call: -
cdr3_aa: CASRSHRIEVQEQYF
cdr3_nt: TGTGCCAGCAGGTCTCACAGGATTGAGGTCCAAGAGCAGTACTTC

v_call: TRBV9
clone_size: few
j_call: TRBJ2-6
d_call: -
cdr3_aa: CASSPSWGAGGANVLTF
cdr3_nt: TGTGCCAGCAGTCCTTCCTGGGGGGCAGGTGGGGCCAACGTCCTGACTTTC

v_call: TRBV30
clone_size: -
j_call: TRBJ1-1
d_call: -
cdr3_aa: CAWSPQRLTNTEAFF
cdr3_nt: TGTGCCTGGAGTCCCCAACGACTGACGAACACTGAAGCTTTCTTT

v_call: TRBV28
clone_size: -
j_call: TRBJ1-6
d_call: -
cdr3_aa: CASRHQGIDPPLHF
cdr3_nt: TGTGCCAGCAGACATCAGGGGATCGACCCACCCCTCCACTTT

v_call: TRBV4-1
clone_size: many
j_call: TRBJ2-3
d_call: -
cdr3_aa: CASSQDPVSTDTQYF
cdr3_nt: TGCGCCAGCAGCCAAGATCCGGTTAGCACAGATACGCAGTATTTT

v_call: TRBV29-1
clone_size: many
j_call: TRBJ2-1
d_call: -
cdr3_aa: CSVGQHGNEQFF
cdr3_nt: TGCAGCGTTGGACAGCATGGGAATGAGCAGTTCTTC

v_call: TRBV12-3/TRBV12-4
clone_size: many
j_call: TRBJ2-1
d_call: TRBD2
cdr3_aa: CASTYTSGGIPFF
cdr3_nt: TGTGCCAGCACCTACACTAGCGGGGGGATTCCGTTCTTC

v_call: TRBV20-1
clone_size: many
j_call: TRBJ2-7
d_call: -
cdr3_aa: CSARGSMRDSSYEQYF
cdr3_nt: TGCAGTGCTAGGGGTTCGATGAGGGATAGCTCCTACGAGCAGTACTTC

v_call: TRBV5-1
clone_size: -
j_call: TRBJ2-3
d_call: TRBD1
cdr3_aa: CASSGTGTGGTDTQYF
cdr3_nt: TGCGCCAGCAGCGGCACCGGGACAGGGGGCACAGATACGCAGTATTTT

v_call: TRBV7-9
clone_size: -
j_call: TRBJ1-2
d_call: TRBD1
cdr3_aa: CASSLGQGGDNGYTF
cdr3_nt: TGTGCCAGCAGCTTAGGACAGGGTGGCGATAATGGCTACACCTTC

v_call: TRBV2
clone_size: -
j_call: TRBJ2-7
d_call: -
cdr3_aa: CASSVGPSYEQYF
cdr3_nt: TGTGCCAGCAGTGTGGGTCCTTCCTACGAGCAGTACTTC

v_call: TRBV4-3
clone_size: few
j_call: TRBJ2-2
d_call: TRBD2
cdr3_aa: CASSQAGTSGTGELFF
cdr3_nt: TGCGCCAGCAGCCAGGCAGGGACTAGCGGGACCGGGGAGCTGTTTTTT

v_call: TRBV12-3/TRBV12-4
clone_size: -
j_call: TRBJ2-1
d_call: -
cdr3_aa: CASSRDSYNEQFF
cdr3_nt: TGTGCCAGCAGCAGGGACTCTTACAATGAGCAGTTCTTC

v_call: TRBV30
clone_size: -
j_call: TRBJ1-2
d_call: -
cdr3_aa: CAWSALRSNYGYTF
cdr3_nt: TGTGCCTGGAGTGCCCTTCGCTCCAACTATGGCTACACCTTC

v_call: TRBV27
clone_size: -
j_call: TRBJ1-1
d_call: -
cdr3_aa: CASSPLMNTEASF
cdr3_nt: TGTGCCAGCAGTCCTCTTATGAACACTGAAGCTTCCTTT

v_call: TRBV5-6
clone_size: few
j_call: TRBJ1-5
d_call: -
cdr3_aa: CASSFSGDLSNQPQHF
cdr3_nt: TGTGCCAGCAGCTTCAGTGGGGACCTAAGCAATCAGCCCCAGCATTTT

v_call: TRBV7-3
clone_size: -
j_call: TRBJ2-3
d_call: -
cdr3_aa: CASSFTNTDTQYF
cdr3_nt: TGTGCCAGCAGCTTCACTAACACAGATACGCAGTATTTT

v_call: TRBV7-9
clone_size: once
j_call: TRBJ1-1
d_call: TRBD1
cdr3_aa: CASSSGQGGEDTEAFF
cdr3_nt: TGTGCCAGCAGCTCGGGACAGGGAGGTGAAGACACTGAAGCTTTCTTT

v_call: TRBV20-1
clone_size: -
j_call: TRBJ2-3
d_call: -
cdr3_aa: CSATGFPGTDTQYF
cdr3_nt: TGCAGTGCGACCGGGTTCCCCGGCACAGATACGCAGTATTTT

v_call: TRBV4-2
clone_size: -
j_call: TRBJ1-1
d_call: -
cdr3_aa: CASRVWSENTEAFF
cdr3_nt: TGTGCCAGCAGGGTTTGGAGTGAGAACACTGAAGCTTTCTTT

v_call: TRBV6-1
clone_size: few
j_call: TRBJ1-5
d_call: TRBD1
cdr3_aa: CASSYGTGIENQPQHF
cdr3_nt: TGTGCCAGCAGTTACGGGACAGGCATTGAAAATCAGCCCCAGCATTTT

v_call: TRBV25-1
clone_size: many
j_call: TRBJ2-1
d_call: -
cdr3_aa: CASSTYNEQFF
cdr3_nt: TGTGCCAGCAGCACGTACAATGAGCAGTTCTTC